The present T cell receptor (beta chain) was sequenced within a study of shared clonotypes between healthy human individuals. Profiled with immunoSEQ multiplex PCR; TCRdb holds only in-frame clones, not every one. This sample has roughly 2.1 million clones; roughly 91% occur once, and the top ten carry 1.5% to 2%. This clone was counted a single time. V was clipped by 7 bases and J by 5 bases; unmatched bases: 19. The CDR3 spans 17 residues. CDR1 is SGHTA and CDR2 is FQGNSA in the germline V gene. It was CD45RO-negative cells, positively selected for CCR7, that made up naive CD8 cells, with terminally differentiated effector memory CD45RA+ cells excluded.

This chain connects TRBV7-2 to TRBJ1-2; TRBD1 matches at 7 bases. Sequenced: naive CD8+ T cells from PBMCs. This sequence originates from a man between 18 and 35 years old in good health. Some clones in this sample may be carry-over from other donors' samples. The CDR3 DNA is TGTGCCAGCACCATAACGGGGGACAGACGCTGGTTTTATGGCTACACCTTC. This translates into CASTITGDRRWFYGYTF.